This TCR beta chain emerged from a study of blood T cell repertoires in COVID-19. Study as a whole: Acute and convalescent COVID-19 specimens originated in the United States, Italy and Spain. PBMCs, B-cell-depleted T cells, or T cells were the source of the cDNA or gDNA that made up the material.

The CDR3 has 14 amino acids. Deletions cut 0 bases from V and 3 bases from J, with 7 bases between. Germline lookup yields CDR1 SGHAT and CDR2 FQNNGV. Original methodology: Estimates of nucleated cell counts were drawn from the amplification of reference gene primers. The protocol was immunoSEQ multiplex PCR, while the TCRdb copy is restricted to in-frame clones and leaves out a portion. V and J calls and clone size come straight from that table; D and trimming were deduced from the DNA. Of about 170,000 clones in the sample, just over 90% were seen once. This sequence was found in a man between 18 and 29 years old with COVID-19, enrolled during active disease. The gene calls are TRBV11-2 and TRBJ2-3; D is unresolved. Sequences were obtained from peripheral blood. In nucleotides, the CDR3 is TGTGCCAGCAGCTTAGAACGGGTAACAGATACGCAGTATTTT. Its protein is CASSLERVTDTQYF.